The entry that follows covers one T cell receptor beta chain sequence. This sample was taken from a study of blood T cells in healthy people across ages. A second PCR, run for about 6 to 11 cycles, used a sample-barcoded 5' primer plus a J-beta primer mix. TCRdb fed the 5' RACE reads into MiXCR, producing one record per CDR3 protein. The profile shows about 780,000 distinct CDR3 sequences, around 62% of them singletons. Germline V gene data show CDR1 as SGHTA and CDR2 as FQGNSA. V lost 6 bases, J lost 0 bases, and 11 bases lay in between. This CDR3 comprises 15 residues. This chain connects TRBV7-2 to TRBJ2-2, with TRBD2 as a possible D gene (6 bases). The sample was blood. The source is a man younger than 45 in good health. The CDR3 DNA follows: TGTGCCAGCAGTTCTGGGGGGACGAACACCGGGGAGCTGTTTTTT. This gives the protein CASSSGGTNTGELFF.